Given below is one T cell receptor (beta chain) in context. The antigen this receptor binds is unknown. Nothing much larger sits one base from this clone, and base qualities are not available. This record belongs to a study of response to subunit inactivated influenza vaccine (dated by TCRdb to between 2018 and 2020). At the level of the whole study: To follow how T cells responded to a trivalent subunit inactivated influenza vaccine, the researchers relied on deep quantitative profiling of the T cell receptor repertoire. Overall study results and their limits: The authors proposed that each seasonal influenza vaccination may bring in only a limited number of new T cells.

Receptor amplification or capture employed RT-PCR. The data were produced on an Illumina HiSeq 2500. TCRdb reran the public reads through fastp at Q25 and MiXCR, keeping productive beta chains. Every distinct CDR3 protein forms one entry, paired with its most common genes and DNA. Present in this sample are about 310,000 distinct CDR3 sequences, over 20% of which were seen just once. The ten most abundant clones make up 10% of the sample. V loses 0 bases at its end and J loses 13 bases; junction bases beyond the gene matches: 9. The CDR3, cysteine through phenylalanine, is 14 amino acids long. Only the CDR3 portion is preserved as DNA: 42 bases, with reading frame beginning at the first base.

The receptor was derived from a man between 50 and 75 years old who received an inactivated influenza vaccine. Donor details come from another sample of the same person, matched by shared clones. The chain joins TRBV12-3 or TRBV12-4 to TRBJ1-5; 7 bases in between match TRBD1. The material was PBMCs from blood, obtained approximately 20 months after vaccination. CDR3 sequence: CASSLAGGRNHQHF. At the DNA level, the sequence is TGTGCCAGCAGTTTAGCAGGGGGCCGCAATCATCAGCATTTT.